A selection of T cell receptor beta chains follows, all from one sample in a study of T cell responses to AZD1222 COVID-19 vaccine. The method was immunoSEQ multiplex PCR; TCRdb's version includes in-frame clones alone and lacks a portion of them. The profile shows more than 110,000 clones, 90% of them singletons. The source material was peripheral blood, sampled on day 0 of AZD1222 vaccination. The receptors derive from an adult in good health. Both conserved end residues are part of each CDR3. Fields, in order: D gene, clone size, V gene, J gene, CDR3 protein, CDR3 DNA. The D gene is left open where the match is weak. Part of the rows lack a size; the others show once, few, many or a class for expanded clones.

TRBD1	.	TRBV7-9	TRBJ1-2	CASSPVGLGQHYGYTF	TGTGCCAGCAGCCCTGTTGGCTTGGGACAGCACTATGGCTACACCTTC
.	.	TRBV7-3	TRBJ2-1	CASSLSRGEQFF	TGTGCCAGCAGCTTATCGCGTGGGGAGCAGTTCTTC
TRBD1	few	TRBV27	TRBJ1-1	CASRAGGRTEAFF	TGTGCCAGCAGAGCAGGGGGTCGGACTGAAGCTTTCTTT
TRBD1	.	TRBV23-1	TRBJ2-2	CAITRDSRTGELFF	TGCGCCATTACCCGGGACAGTCGCACCGGGGAGCTGTTTTTT
.	.	TRBV19	TRBJ2-1	CASTSVAAGGEQFF	TGTGCCAGTACCTCCGTAGCAGCAGGAGGGGAGCAGTTCTTC
TRBD1	.	TRBV28	TRBJ1-2	CASSPRTGIIYGYTF	TGTGCCAGCAGCCCTAGGACAGGGATTATCTATGGCTACACCTTC
.	.	TRBV5-6	TRBJ1-6	CASNTGYTSPLHF	TGTGCCAGCAACACAGGGTATACTTCACCCCTCCACTTT
.	once	TRBV5-1	TRBJ1-1	CASSLAGLSNTEAFF	TGCGCCAGCAGCTTGGCGGGACTTTCGAACACTGAAGCTTTCTTT
TRBD1	.	TRBV5-6	TRBJ1-2	CASSLPLVRGDYGYTF	TGTGCCAGCAGCCTACCCCTCGTCAGGGGGGACTATGGCTACACCTTC
.	.	TRBV29-1	TRBJ1-3	CSVTQGANSGNTIYF	TGCAGCGTTACCCAAGGGGCTAACTCTGGAAACACCATATATTTT
TRBD2	.	TRBV7-8	TRBJ2-3	CASSLSLLGLAGGRGTDTQYF	TGTGCCAGCAGCTTGTCTTTATTGGGACTAGCGGGAGGCCGTGGCACAGATACGCAGTATTTT
.	.	TRBV12-3/TRBV12-4	TRBJ1-1	CASSRLAGTEAFF	TGTGCCAGCAGCCGCCTGGCAGGAACTGAAGCTTTCTTT
.	.	TRBV7-2	TRBJ2-7	CASSSVGESRAEQYF	TGTGCCAGCAGCTCGGTTGGGGAATCTAGGGCCGAGCAGTACTTC
TRBD2	.	TRBV7-2	TRBJ2-3	CASSPTLAGGADTQYF	TGTGCCAGCAGCCCCACCCTGGCGGGGGGCGCAGATACGCAGTATTTT
TRBD2	.	TRBV7-2	TRBJ2-7	CASSHLAEISYEQYF	TGTGCCAGCAGCCACCTAGCGGAAATCTCCTACGAGCAGTACTTC
TRBD2	.	TRBV27	TRBJ2-1	CASSLSGRLDEQFF	TGTGCCAGCAGTTTGAGCGGGAGGTTGGATGAGCAGTTCTTC
.	.	TRBV5-1	TRBJ2-5	CASSLDGVGSYQETQYF	TGCGCCAGCAGCTTGGACGGGGTAGGGTCGTACCAAGAGACCCAGTACTTC
.	.	TRBV7-2	TRBJ2-7	CASSLKRDSYEQYF	TGTGCCAGCAGCTTAAAGCGAGACTCCTACGAGCAGTACTTC
TRBD1	.	TRBV30	TRBJ2-7	CAWSSGQGDSYEQYF	TGTGCCTGGAGTTCGGGACAGGGGGATTCCTACGAGCAGTACTTC
TRBD1	.	TRBV12-5	TRBJ2-3	CASGLATGQGPRDTQYF	TGTGCTAGTGGTTTGGCAACCGGACAGGGTCCCAGGGATACGCAGTATTTT
TRBD1	.	TRBV6-5	TRBJ1-4	CASQTPQGAREKLFF	TGCGCCAGCCAGACCCCCCAGGGGGCGAGGGAAAAACTGTTTTTT
TRBD2	.	TRBV4-3	TRBJ2-1	CASSQGLAGAYNEQFF	TGCGCCAGCAGCCAGGGACTAGCGGGAGCCTACAATGAGCAGTTCTTC
.	.	TRBV6-5	TRBJ1-3	CASSWGSGNTIYF	TGTGCCAGCAGTTGGGGCAGTGGAAACACCATATATTTT
.	.	TRBV6-5	TRBJ2-1	CASSYSPRVDEQFF	TGTGCCAGCAGTTACTCACCGAGGGTGGACGAGCAGTTCTTC
TRBD1	.	TRBV15	TRBJ2-7	CATSRNRDSPYEQYF	TGTGCCACCAGCAGAAACCGGGACAGTCCCTACGAGCAGTACTTC
.	.	TRBV13	TRBJ2-1	CASSLPRDEQFF	TGTGCCAGCAGCCTGCCCAGGGATGAGCAGTTCTTC
.	.	TRBV3-1/TRBV3-2	TRBJ2-7	CASSQAGGQYEQYF	TGTGCCAGCAGCCAAGCTGGGGGCCAATACGAGCAGTACTTC
TRBD1	.	TRBV7-8	TRBJ1-1	CASGGQGTAEAFF	TGTGCCAGCGGGGGACAGGGGACCGCTGAAGCTTTCTTT
TRBD1	.	TRBV5-1	TRBJ1-6	CASSVNRDRGPDPPLHF	TGCGCCAGCAGCGTGAACCGGGACAGGGGACCCGACCCACCCCTCCACTTT
.	.	TRBV2	TRBJ1-2	CASSDRGSYGYTF	TGTGCCAGCAGTGACAGGGGAAGCTATGGCTACACCTTC
.	.	TRBV7-2	TRBJ2-5	CASSLWGGGEETQYF	TGTGCCAGCAGTCTATGGGGGGGCGGGGAAGAGACCCAGTACTTC
.	.	TRBV5-1	TRBJ2-3	CASSFTRLYPEVDTQYF	TGCGCCAGCAGCTTCACCAGACTGTATCCAGAAGTAGATACGCAGTATTTT
.	.	TRBV18	TRBJ1-2	CASAPKGNYGYTF	TGTGCCAGCGCACCCAAGGGCAACTATGGCTACACCTTC
.	.	TRBV19	TRBJ1-6	CASSISGSANNSPLHF	TGTGCCAGTAGTATCTCAGGGAGCGCCAACAATTCACCCCTCCACTTT
TRBD1	.	TRBV4-1	TRBJ1-6	CASSSGQYNSPLHF	TGCGCCAGCAGCTCGGGACAGTATAATTCACCCCTCCACTTT
.	.	TRBV27	TRBJ1-2	CASSRHPTGTREPAYGYTF	TGTGCCAGCAGCCGACACCCCACGGGGACCCGAGAACCCGCTTATGGCTACACCTTC
.	.	TRBV11-3	TRBJ2-7	CASSFSRSSYEQYF	TGTGCCAGCAGCTTTTCGAGGAGCTCCTACGAGCAGTACTTC
.	.	TRBV7-3	TRBJ2-7	CASSPWTDPSFYEQYF	TGTGCCAGCAGCCCATGGACAGACCCAAGTTTCTACGAGCAGTACTTC
.	.	TRBV13	TRBJ2-7	CASSSIPSEQYF	TGTGCCAGCAGCTCAATCCCCTCCGAGCAGTACTTC
.	.	TRBV5-1	TRBJ1-1	CASSSPPRIQKNTEAFF	TGCGCCAGCAGCTCCCCACCAAGAATACAGAAGAACACTGAAGCTTTCTTT
.	.	TRBV19	TRBJ2-1	CASLQGYGTEQFF	TGTGCCAGTCTACAGGGTTACGGGACTGAGCAGTTCTTC
TRBD2	.	TRBV11-2	TRBJ2-5	CASSHQRGKETQYF	TGTGCCAGCAGCCATCAGCGGGGAAAAGAGACCCAGTACTTC
.	.	TRBV19	TRBJ2-4	CASSIGEGGGNIQYF	TGTGCCAGTAGTATAGGCGAGGGCGGTGGAAACATTCAGTACTTC
.	.	TRBV2	TRBJ1-4	CASSNGRGEKLFF	TGTGCCAGCAGTAACGGACGTGGGGAAAAACTGTTTTTT
.	.	TRBV6-4	TRBJ2-2	CASSLNTGELFF	TGTGCCAGCAGCTTGAACACCGGGGAGCTGTTTTTT
.	once	TRBV18	TRBJ2-5	CASSPPTYPRGETQYF	TGTGCCAGCTCACCACCGACCTACCCACGGGGGGAGACCCAGTACTTC
.	.	TRBV5-1	TRBJ1-4	CASSLEGRANEKLFF	TGCGCCAGCAGCTTGGAGGGGCGGGCTAATGAAAAACTGTTTTTT
.	.	TRBV19	TRBJ1-5	CASSIGVRGARNQPQHF	TGTGCCAGTAGTATAGGCGTCCGGGGGGCGCGAAATCAGCCCCAGCATTTT
TRBD2	once	TRBV7-3	TRBJ2-3	CASSLTGRVDTQYF	TGTGCCAGCAGCCTGACGGGGAGGGTCGATACGCAGTATTTT
.	.	TRBV11-2	TRBJ2-7	CASSLVVKPEGYEQYF	TGTGCCAGCAGCTTAGTAGTTAAGCCGGAGGGATACGAGCAGTACTTC